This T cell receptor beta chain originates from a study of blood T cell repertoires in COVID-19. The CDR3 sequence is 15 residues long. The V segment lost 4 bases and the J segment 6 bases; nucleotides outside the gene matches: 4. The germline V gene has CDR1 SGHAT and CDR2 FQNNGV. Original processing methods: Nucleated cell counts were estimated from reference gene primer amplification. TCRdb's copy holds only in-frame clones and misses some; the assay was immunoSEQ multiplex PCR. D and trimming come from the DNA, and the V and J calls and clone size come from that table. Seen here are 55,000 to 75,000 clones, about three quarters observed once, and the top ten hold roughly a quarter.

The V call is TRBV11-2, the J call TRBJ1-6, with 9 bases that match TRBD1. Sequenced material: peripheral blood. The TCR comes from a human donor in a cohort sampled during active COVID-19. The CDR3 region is CASSSQTGGNSPLHF. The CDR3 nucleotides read TGTGCCAGCAGCTCCCAGACAGGGGGTAATTCACCCCTCCACTTT.